The 21 T cell receptor beta chains in this list originate from one sample, sequenced in a study of CD8 T cells in Susac syndrome (dated by TCRdb to between 2018 and 2021). Library method: the immunoSEQ multiplex PCR assay. RNA was extracted with the RNeasy kit and 0.5 to 1 ug was reverse transcribed using random hexamers. Starting from the raw public reads, TCRdb applied fastp trimming at Q25, assembled clones with MiXCR and retained in-frame beta chains. One record per CDR3 amino acid sequence lists the most common genes and DNA. This sample has about 120,000 distinct CDR3 sequences in its table, and around nine tenths of those were observed once. The top ten clonotypes cover 0.11% to 0.15% of the sample. Source material: CD4+ T cells from PBMCs. These receptors were taken from a human donor in good health.

The chain links TRBV13 to TRBJ2-7; D remains ambiguous. This CDR3 region has 13 residues. Between the trimmed V and J ends, which lost 4 bases and 0 bases, there was a span of 7 bases. CDR1 and CDR2 (germline): PRHDT, FYEKMQ (reference sequence). CDR3 in DNA: TGTGCCAGCAGCTCCAGGAGCTCCTACGAGCAGTACTTC. Protein: CASSSRSSYEQYF.

This chain joins TRBV5-1 and TRBJ2-7, with TRBD2 as a possible D gene (6 bases). Per the germline V gene, CDR1 is SGHRS and CDR2 is YFSETQ. The CDR3 covers 13 residues. Deletions cut 4 bases from V and 5 bases from J, with 13 bases between. CDR3 coding DNA: TGCGCCAGCAGCGGAGGGCTGTCGGACGAGCAGTACTTC. As protein: CASSGGLSDEQYF.

The chain couples TRBV23-1 to TRBJ2-7; weak D call: TRBD1 (5 bases). TRBV23-1 is an ORF; its function is uncertain. CDR3 length: 17 amino acids. Trimming shortened V by 4 bases and J by 0 bases, and 19 bases separated the two germline ends. CDR3 bases: TGCGCCAGCAGTCCCTTCCTCGACAGCCCCAGCTCCTACGAGCAGTACTTC. Translation: CASSPFLDSPSSYEQYF.

V gene TRBV18 combines with J gene TRBJ2-1, with 11 bases fitting TRBD2. The CDR3 contains 16 residues. With V trimmed by 4 bases and J by 8 bases, 10 bases remained unmatched. Germline CDR1 KGHSH, CDR2 LQKENI. CDR3 in amino acids: CASSLLAGAITDEQFF. CDR3 bases: TGTGCCAGCTCACTACTAGCGGGAGCCATTACCGATGAGCAGTTCTTC.

Points on this clonotype: Relative to the germline gene, one junction end is altered; a read error may explain this. V is TRBV2 and J is TRBJ1-5; the D is unclear. Germline V lookup: CDR1 SNHLY, CDR2 FYNNEI. There are 12 residues in the CDR3. CDR3 residues: CASKVSHQPQHF. CDR3 coding DNA: TGTGCCAGCAAGGTTAGCCATCAGCCCCAGCATTTT.

The chain employs TRBV25-1 and TRBJ1-3; TRBD1 aligns across 9 bases. With 5 bases clipped from V and 4 bases from J, the junction kept 3 bases outside the gene matches. This CDR3 spans 14 amino acids. The V gene's germline CDR1 is MGHDK and CDR2 SYGVNS. CDR3 bases: TGTGCCAGCAGTACAGGGGGCGCCGGAAACACCATATATTTT. This sequence encodes CASSTGGAGNTIYF.

The chain carries TRBV14 and TRBJ2-5; the match to TRBD2 covers 11 bases. V gave up 6 bases and J gave up 7 bases; unmatched junction bases: 13. This CDR3 is 16 amino acids long. Germline V gene lookup returns CDR1 SGHDN and CDR2 FVKESK. CDR3 DNA: TGTGCCAGCAGACGTACTAGCGGGGGTCTGGCCGGGACCCAGTACTTC. This translates into CASRRTSGGLAGTQYF.

V gene TRBV5-1 combines with J gene TRBJ1-2; 7 bases agree with TRBD1. Germline V gene lookup returns CDR1 SGHRS and CDR2 YFSETQ. Trimming cost V 4 bases and J 3 bases; bases outside gene matches: 9. This CDR3 is built from 15 residues. As DNA, the CDR3 is TGCGCCAGCAGCGCAGGCCCAGGGACAGACTATGGCTACACCTTC. Its protein product is CASSAGPGTDYGYTF. Drawing the rest from reference TRBV5-1 and TRBJ1-2, the complete variable domain is KAGVTQTPRYLIKTRGQQVTLSCSPISGHRSVSWYQQTPGQGLQFLFEYFSETQRNKGNFPGRFSGRQFSNSRSEMNVSTLELGDSALYLCASSAGPGTDYGYTFGSGTRLTVV.

This chain links TRBV9 with TRBJ2-3; D possibly uses TRBD1 or TRBD2 (5 bases each). V shed 4 bases and J shed 4 bases, with 10 bases lying between them. Germline-derived CDR1 and CDR2 are SGDLS and YYNGEE. This CDR3 spans 13 amino acids. This CDR3 reads CASSSQGADTQYF. CDR3 coding DNA: TGTGCCAGCAGCTCCCAGGGAGCAGATACGCAGTATTTT. The full variable domain, in which reference TRBV9 and TRBJ2-3 provide the parts outside the CDR3, is DSGVTQTPKHLITATGQRVTLRCSPRSGDLSVYWYQQSLDQGLQFLIQYYNGEERAKGNILERFSAQQFPDLHSELNLSSLELGDSALYFCASSSQGADTQYFGPGTRLTVL.

The V and J genes are TRBV11-1 and TRBJ1-2, with D uncertain. Trimming pared 2 bases from V and 2 bases from J, leaving 9 bases between. This CDR3 contains 14 residues. Germline V gene sequence: CDR1 SGHAT, CDR2 FQDESV (reference sequence). The CDR3 reads CASSLISANYGYTF. As DNA, the CDR3 is TGTGCCAGCAGCTTAATATCGGCAAACTATGGCTACACCTTC.

This chain uses TRBV30 with TRBJ1-1; D call uncertain. CDR3 length: 13 amino acids. The germline V and J ends were trimmed by 4 bases and 4 bases, with 13 bases remaining between them. Germline V gene lookup returns CDR1 GTSNPN and CDR2 SVGIG (reference sequence). CDR3 region: CAWMAGWGTEAFF. The CDR3, as DNA: TGTGCCTGGATGGCAGGTTGGGGCACTGAAGCTTTCTTT.

The V and J genes are TRBV27 and TRBJ2-3; 14 bases are shared with TRBD2. The V gene's germline CDR1 is MNHEY and CDR2 SMNVEV (reference sequence). V was clipped by 5 bases and J by 2 bases; unmatched bases: 9. The CDR3 is 18 amino acids. The CDR3 coding sequence is TGTGCCAGCAGTGACCGACTAGCGGGAGGGGCTCCCACAGATACGCAGTATTTT. It yields the protein CASSDRLAGGAPTDTQYF.

The gene calls are TRBV19 and TRBJ2-5; 8 bases agree with TRBD1. The trim removed 6 bases at V and 1 base at J, leaving 1 base unmatched. The CDR3 spans 13 residues. Germline-derived CDR1 and CDR2 are LNHDA and SQIVND (reference sequence). In nucleotides, the CDR3 is TGTGCCAGTAGAGGACAGGGCCAAGAGACCCAGTACTTC. This codes for CASRGQGQETQYF.

V usage is TRBV28 and J usage is TRBJ2-1; no clear D gene. The CDR3 spans 11 residues. Germline V lookup: CDR1 MDHEN, CDR2 SYDVKM. Between the trimmed V and J ends, which lost 4 bases and 9 bases, there was a span of 7 bases. CDR3 bases: TGTGCCAGCAGTTGGTACGGTGAGCAGTTCTTC. It codes for CASSWYGEQFF.

The V gene is TRBV4-3, the J gene TRBJ2-1; 9 nucleotides agree with TRBD1. The V gene end was trimmed by 3 bases and the J gene end by 7 bases; junction bases not matched to a gene: 10. The CDR3 has 16 amino acids. Germline assignment: CDR1 LGHNA and CDR2 YSLEER. The CDR3 nucleotides read TGCGCCAGCAGCCATCACGGGACAGGGCCTGGAAATGAGCAGTTCTTC. Amino acids: CASSHHGTGPGNEQFF.

The V and J genes are TRBV20-1 and TRBJ2-5; D is perhaps TRBD2 (5 bases). Germline values: CDR1 DFQATT, CDR2 SNEGSKA (reference sequence). The CDR3 runs to 14 residues. V was shortened by 4 bases and J by 5 bases, with 17 bases between the two germline ends. The CDR3 protein is CSAIGLRFEETQYF. In DNA form, the CDR3 reads TGCAGTGCTATCGGACTCCGGTTCGAGGAGACCCAGTACTTC.

This chain uses TRBV4-1 with TRBJ2-7; D might be TRBD2 (6 bases). This CDR3 is 15 amino acids long. Between the trimmed V and J ends, which lost 1 base and 7 bases, there was a span of 17 bases. The germline gives CDR1 MGHRA, CDR2 YSYEKL. CDR3 nucleotides: TGCGCCAGCAGCCAAGCCGTGGGGGGACCACGGGAGCAGTACTTC. This translates into CASSQAVGGPREQYF.

The V gene is TRBV9, the J gene TRBJ2-2; D is unclear. Germline assignment: CDR1 SGDLS and CDR2 YYNGEE. V lost 3 bases and J lost 3, with 12 bases in between. The CDR3 spans 15 residues. CDR3 sequence reads: CASSDGNSYTGELFF. The DNA of the CDR3 is TGTGCCAGCAGCGATGGGAACAGTTACACCGGGGAGCTGTTTTTT.

The rearrangement joins TRBV27 to TRBJ1-6, with 7 bases fitting TRBD1. V lost 9 bases, J lost 5 bases, and 10 bases stayed unmatched. CDR3 size: 15 residues. Germline V gene data show CDR1 as MNHEY and CDR2 as SMNVEV (reference sequence). The CDR3, as DNA: TGTGCCAGTACGGACAGGAAGAGTAATAATTCACCCCTCCACTTT. Amino acids: CASTDRKSNNSPLHF.

V and J are TRBV15 and TRBJ1-5, with a possible D match to TRBD1 (6 bases). V lost 7 bases and J lost 1, with 11 bases in between. The germline V gene encodes CDR1 LNHNV and CDR2 YYDKDF (reference sequence). CDR3 length: 14 amino acids. The CDR3 here is CATIQGGSNQPQHF. For the CDR3, the DNA is TGTGCCACCATACAGGGCGGGAGCAATCAGCCCCAGCATTTT.

This clonotype came up a few times. In DNA, the CDR3 is TGCGCCAGCAGCCAGGGGGCTTTGAACACTGAAGCTTTCTTT. Translating it yields CASSQGALNTEAFF. This chain links TRBV4-1 with TRBJ1-1; weak D call: TRBD1 (6 bases). The CDR3 sequence is 14 residues long. The V gene's germline CDR1 is MGHRA and CDR2 YSYEKL. V was clipped by 3 bases and J by 0 bases, with 8 bases between them.